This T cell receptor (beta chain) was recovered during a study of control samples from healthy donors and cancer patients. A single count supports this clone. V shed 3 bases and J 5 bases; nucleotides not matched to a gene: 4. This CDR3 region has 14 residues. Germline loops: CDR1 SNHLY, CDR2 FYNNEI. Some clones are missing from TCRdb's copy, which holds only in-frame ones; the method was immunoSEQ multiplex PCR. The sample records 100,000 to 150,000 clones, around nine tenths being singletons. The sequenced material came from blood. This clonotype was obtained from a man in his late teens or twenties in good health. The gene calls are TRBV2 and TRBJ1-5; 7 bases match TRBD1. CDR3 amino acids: CASSDRTGDQPQHF. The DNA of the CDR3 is TGTGCCAGCAGTGACAGGACAGGAGATCAGCCCCAGCATTTT.